What follows describes a single TCR beta chain. Per the germline V gene, CDR1 is SGHRS and CDR2 is YFSETQ. The CDR3 spans 15 residues. J gave up 1 base and V 3 bases, and 5 bases lay outside the gene matches. Specified time point: pretreatment peripheral blood. The data belong to a study of PD-L1 blockade in urothelial cancer. TCRdb keeps only in-frame clones here, not all; method: immunoSEQ multiplex PCR. The data contain roughly 51,000 clones, about 82% of them seen just once; the ten biggest clones take up roughly 20%. The V and J genes are TRBV5-1 and TRBJ1-1; 8 nucleotides match TRBD1. Sequences were derived from PBMCs, sampled around atezolizumab (anti-PD-L1) treatment. The receptor was isolated from a man aged 55-75 years with urothelial cancer. Here the CDR3 DNA reads TGCGCCAGCAGCTGGGACAGGAGACCGAACACTGAAGCTTTCTTT. It encodes CASSWDRRPNTEAFF.